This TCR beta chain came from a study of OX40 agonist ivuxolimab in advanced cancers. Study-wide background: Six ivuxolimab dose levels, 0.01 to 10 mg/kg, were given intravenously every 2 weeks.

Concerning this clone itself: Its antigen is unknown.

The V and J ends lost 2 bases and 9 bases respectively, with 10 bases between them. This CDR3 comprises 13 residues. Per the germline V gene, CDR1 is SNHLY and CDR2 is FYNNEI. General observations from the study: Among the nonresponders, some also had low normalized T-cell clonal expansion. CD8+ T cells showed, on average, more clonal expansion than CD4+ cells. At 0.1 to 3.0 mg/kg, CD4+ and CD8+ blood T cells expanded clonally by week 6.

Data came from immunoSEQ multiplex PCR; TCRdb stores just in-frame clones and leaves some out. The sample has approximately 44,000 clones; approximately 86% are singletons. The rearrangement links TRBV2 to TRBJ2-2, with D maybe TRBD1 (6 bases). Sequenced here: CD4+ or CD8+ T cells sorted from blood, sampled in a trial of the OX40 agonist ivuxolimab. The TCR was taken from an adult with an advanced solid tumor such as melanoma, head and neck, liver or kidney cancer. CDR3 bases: TGTGCCAGCAGTGAACAGGGGTCCAGGGAGCTGTTTTTT. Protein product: CASSEQGSRELFF.